This TCR beta chain was retrieved from a study of Ad26.COV2.S vaccination and SARS-CoV-2 variants. On the study more broadly: Recipients of Ad26.COV2.S got it intramuscularly, once or twice 56 days apart.

Remarks on this clone: Its antigen remains unknown.

Treatment: around 19 received Ad26.COV2.S at low or high dose, single or two shots; 5 received placebo; per-sample allocation not given. After the first vaccine or placebo injection, samples were drawn on day 63. CDR3 length equals 15 residues. Germline CDR1 and CDR2: MDHEN and SYDVKM. V shed 3 bases and J 7 bases; nucleotides not matched to a gene: 9. Only in-frame clones appear in the TCRdb table, and some are missing; sequencing was by immunoSEQ multiplex PCR. The table includes more than 400,000 clones, approximately 92% detected once. Study results and caveats: Among vaccine recipients, spike-specific TCR breadth exceeded that of placebo recipients.

This chain connects TRBV28 to TRBJ1-5, with 7 bases that match TRBD1. This receptor was identified in a person aged 18 to 65 who received the Ad26.COV2.S COVID-19 vaccine or a placebo. This specimen consisted of peripheral blood, obtained in a trial of Ad26.COV2.S vaccine versus placebo. CDR3 coding DNA: TGTGCCAGCAGTTTCTCCGACAGGGTGGTACAGCCCCAGCATTTT. Amino acids: CASSFSDRVVQPQHF.